This T cell receptor beta chain was found in a study of CD4 T cells in relation to SARS-CoV-2 and coronaviruses. As for the study in general: PBMCs were cultured with antigen for roughly nine days before TCR beta sequencing.

Before the COVID-19 pandemic, during about 2011-2019, CD4+ T cells were taken from unexposed donors. After more than eight days of culture, CD4+ T cells were isolated. Sequencing used immunoSEQ multiplex PCR; TCRdb keeps in-frame clones, though not all of them. Among about 20,000 clones listed, about 72% were seen once. Overall study results and limits: SARS-CoV-2-driven expansion was significantly weaker in crossreactive than monoreactive clones. In approximately 70% of donors, memory CD4+ clonotypes crossrecognized SARS-CoV-2 and at least one common cold coronavirus spike.

About this clone itself: Antigen: not known.

Germline trimming cut 3 bases from V and 2 bases from J; bases unmatched to any gene: 7. CDR1 and CDR2 (germline): MGHRA, YSYEKL. There are 15 residues in the CDR3. This TCR was sampled from a human donor in good health. Material: CD4+ T cells from PBMCs, cultured in vitro. The gene calls are TRBV4-1 and TRBJ2-7, with 7 nucleotides matching TRBD1. For the CDR3, the DNA is TGCGCCAGCAGCCAGGGGGACAGAAATACCTACGAGCAGTACTTC. Encoded protein: CASSQGDRNTYEQYF.